The TCR beta chain described here comes from a study of Graves' ophthalmopathy and Graves' hyperthyroidism. This clonotype showed up many times. Amplified TCR beta CDR3 regions were obtained using RNA transcripts as template. Following a first-round RT-PCR that used HTBI primers, a second-round multiplex PCR was carried out. From the multiplex PCR reads, TCRdb called clonotypes with MiXCR, one entry per CDR3 protein. The repertoire holds over a million distinct CDR3 sequences, with less than 45% as singletons. The germline V gene has CDR1 SGHVS and CDR2 FNYEAQ. Trimming removed 5 bases from V and 7 bases from J; junction bases left unmatched: 12. The CDR3 covers 15 residues.

The sequence was collected from an adult man with Graves' hyperthyroidism. The gene calls are TRBV7-6 and TRBJ2-7; 9 bases fit TRBD1. The sequenced sample consisted of peripheral blood or thyroid tissue (not recorded which). The DNA for the CDR3 is TGTGCCAGCAGCCTTTACGACAGGGGGTCGGGGGAGCAGTACTTC. Residues: CASSLYDRGSGEQYF.